The T cell receptor beta chain described here comes from a study of T cells in Graves' hyperthyroidism and ophthalmopathy. RNA transcripts gave rise to amplified TCR beta CDR3 regions. RT-PCR in the first round (using the HTBI primer set) targeted the TCR CDR3. TCRdb used MiXCR to reprocess the multiplex PCR reads, holding one entry per CDR3 protein. The sample holds about 400,000 distinct CDR3 sequences; about 15% are singletons and the top ten take approximately 29%. These patients, aged 18 to 65, had recently diagnosed hyperthyroidism lasting under 2 months. The CDR3 contains 15 residues. Germline CDR1 and CDR2: KGHDR and SFDVKD. The V end lost 4 bases, the J end lost 6 bases, and 14 bases lay between the germline ends.

The source is a young woman with Graves' hyperthyroidism. Sequenced: blood. The gene calls are TRBV24-1 and TRBJ2-2; D is tentatively TRBD1 or TRBD2 (6 bases each). CDR3 region: CATSDPRGPAGELFF. The CDR3 DNA sequence: TGTGCCACCAGTGACCCACGGGGGCCGGCCGGGGAGCTGTTTTTT.